This T cell receptor beta chain is from a study of tumor-infiltrating lymphocytes in primary liver carcinoma. Across the study: The patients included men and women who were aged 30 to 69 years. Every sample contained roughly 3.5 to 7.13 million productive TCRbeta reads, and these numbers were similar from one tissue type to another.

TCR beta cDNA came from approximately 540 ng total RNA, primed with a constant-region primer. Library construction for TCR beta comprised three nested multiplex PCR rounds performed with slightly modified ARM-PCR. Investigators reported that the first two PCR rounds, at roughly 10 cycles each, used TRBV1-TRBV30 forward primers with a C-beta reverse primer. TCRdb processed the multiplex PCR reads anew with MiXCR; each CDR3 protein has one entry. The table includes tens of thousands of distinct CDR3 sequences, 72% detected once. Details on this clonotype: Antigen unknown.

Findings and limits, study-wide: Tumor top-250-clone fraction significantly exceeded that of blood (p = 0.039).

Trimming left V 7 bases short and J 3 bases short, with 20 bases between. Germline assignment: CDR1 SGHVS and CDR2 FQNEAQ. The CDR3 extends over 16 amino acids. Co-extraction of RNA and DNA was performed on about 20-33 mg of unsorted bulk tissue. All tumor samples contained more than 85% viable tumor cells. This chain uses TRBV7-8 with TRBJ2-3, with D unclear. The receptor's source is a man aged 40-55 years with primary liver carcinoma and hepatitis B virus infection. Sequenced: liver tumor tissue from sampling region 1. The subset here: tumor region T1, superior pole. As DNA, the CDR3 is TGTGCCAGCACCTTGGGCTTGTCGTTGAGTACAGATACGCAGTATTTT. It is translated as CASTLGLSLSTDTQYF.